The 8 T cell receptor beta chains below were found in one sample sequenced in a study of shared clonotypes between healthy human individuals (dated by TCRdb to the early 2020s). The library was built by means of the immunoSEQ multiplex PCR assay. This is the immuneACCESS table as TCRdb keeps it, with only in-frame sequences that have V and J called. A part of the clones is gone; compared with another copy, unresolved V genes explain less than half, and the rest is unexplained. This sample holds around 720,000 clones; roughly 72% were observed only once. Around 2% of the sample is taken by the ten largest. Specimen: memory CD4+ T cells sorted from blood. The cell subset or site label of this sample denotes: CD45RA-negative fraction. These receptors came from a woman younger than 45 in good health.

V usage is TRBV4-1 and J usage is TRBJ2-7, with TRBD1 as a possible D gene (7 bases). Trimming took 0 bases from V and 5 from J, leaving 17 bases between them. The CDR3 consists of 16 residues. CDR1 is MGHRA, CDR2 YSYEKL, per germline. CDR3 in DNA: TGCGCCAGCAGCCAAGATCGGACCGGAGGGGGCCACGAGCAGTACTTC. Protein: CASSQDRTGGGHEQYF.

The rearrangement uses TRBV28 and TRBJ2-3; 7 bases align to TRBD1. Germline V gene data show CDR1 as MDHEN and CDR2 as SYDVKM. This CDR3 contains 15 residues. V gave up 4 bases and J gave up 4 bases; unmatched junction bases: 8. CDR3 bases: TGTGCCAGCAGTTCCGGGACAGCAGGTCCAGATACGCAGTATTTT. Amino acid sequence: CASSSGTAGPDTQYF.

This clone was recorded a few times. V and J are TRBV7-9 and TRBJ2-2; D is possibly TRBD1 (5 bases). The CDR3 runs 15 residues. Germline CDR1 and CDR2: SEHNR and FQNEAQ (reference sequence). The germline V and J ends were trimmed by 3 bases and 2 bases, with 10 bases remaining between them. CDR3 in amino acids: CASSFQQANTGELFF. The CDR3 DNA sequence: TGTGCCAGCAGCTTTCAACAGGCCAACACCGGGGAGCTGTTTTTT.

This chain uses TRBV28 with TRBJ1-3; no clear D gene. V was shortened by 5 bases and J by 2 bases, with 16 bases between the two germline ends. This CDR3 is built from 16 residues. Germline values: CDR1 MDHEN, CDR2 SYDVKM. CDR3 DNA: TGTGCCAGCAGTCCCGTTTTCCAGGCTGCTGGAAACACCATATATTTT. Its translation: CASSPVFQAAGNTIYF.

J is TRBJ2-5 and V is TRBV5-1, with 9 bases that match TRBD1. Trimming cost V 4 bases and J 1 base; bases outside gene matches: 11. CDR3 length: 17 amino acids. Germline CDR1 reads SGHRS; CDR2 reads YFSETQ. CDR3 DNA sequence: TGCGCCAGCAGCGGGACAGGGAGCACACCTTCCCAAGAGACCCAGTACTTC. This translates into CASSGTGSTPSQETQYF.

The chain combines TRBV7-2 with TRBJ2-5; no firm D call. CDR3 size: 13 residues. Per germline, CDR1 SGHTA and CDR2 FQGNSA. Trimming removed 1 base from V and 8 bases from J, with 11 bases in between. CDR3 residues: CASSLDGLGTQYF. The DNA of the CDR3 is TGTGCCAGCAGCTTAGACGGCCTAGGTACCCAGTACTTC.

This sequence joins TRBV5-1 and TRBJ2-1, with D tentatively TRBD1 or TRBD2 (5 bases each). Trimming removed 0 bases from V and 0 bases from J, with 10 bases in between. Germline V gives CDR1 SGHRS, CDR2 YFSETQ. The CDR3 spans 16 residues. The DNA for the CDR3 is TGCGCCAGCAGCTTGGTCCAGGGAGTCTCCTACAATGAGCAGTTCTTC. Translating it yields CASSLVQGVSYNEQFF.

The rearrangement uses TRBV5-1 and TRBJ2-1; D uncertain. CDR3 size: 12 residues. Per germline, CDR1 SGHRS and CDR2 YFSETQ. The V and J ends lost 0 bases and 9 bases respectively, with 7 bases between them. CDR3 DNA: TGCGCCAGCAGCTTGGTGGATACTGAGCAGTTCTTC. This sequence encodes CASSLVDTEQFF.